This T cell receptor (beta chain) stems from a study of OX40 agonist ivuxolimab in advanced cancers. Measured with immunoSEQ multiplex PCR; TCRdb has only the in-frame clones, and not every one. The data show 45,000 to 65,000 clones, 88% seen once. The CDR3 consists of 16 residues. CDR1 is SGHRS and CDR2 is YFSETQ in the germline V gene. V trimming: 0 bases; J trimming: 7 bases; junction bases outside the gene matches: 10. This clone showed up just once. The chain employs TRBV5-1 and TRBJ2-1; TRBD1 aligns across 7 bases. This receptor was identified in an adult with an advanced solid tumor such as melanoma, head and neck, liver or kidney cancer. Sequencing was performed on CD4+ or CD8+ T cells sorted from blood, taken in a trial of the OX40 agonist ivuxolimab. CDR3 nucleotide sequence: TGCGCCAGCAGCTTGGGGATAGACAGGGCTCGAAATGAGCAGTTCTTC. Protein sequence: CASSLGIDRARNEQFF.